Below are 31 T cell receptor beta chains sequenced from a single sample in a study of blood T cell repertoires in COVID-19. The repertoire was sequenced with immunoSEQ multiplex PCR; TCRdb's copy has only in-frame clones and lacks some. The sample has a few hundred thousand clones; 75% to 90% are singletons. The sample was PBMCs or T cells enriched from blood (not recorded which). Source of these receptors: a woman aged 35 to 49 who had been exposed to COVID-19.

The chain combines TRBV25-1 with TRBJ2-1, with 8 bases lining up with TRBD1. The germline V gene encodes CDR1 MGHDK and CDR2 SYGVNS. The V segment lost 3 bases and the J segment 8 bases; nucleotides outside the gene matches: 15. The CDR3 length is 17 residues. The CDR3 protein is CASSDFVGTGIDDEQFF. The CDR3 DNA reads as TGTGCCAGCAGTGATTTCGTTGGGACAGGTATCGATGATGAGCAGTTCTTC.

The chain's CDR3 is CASTFVPGQGGYGYTF. The DNA for the CDR3 is TGTGCCAGTACCTTCGTACCGGGACAGGGAGGATATGGCTACACCTTC. The rearrangement links TRBV19 to TRBJ1-2; 9 bases fit TRBD1. Germline V lookup: CDR1 LNHDA, CDR2 SQIVND (reference sequence). V lost 7 bases, J lost 5 bases, and 14 bases stayed unmatched. CDR3 length equals 16 residues.

This clone was counted a few times. The genes are TRBV7-2 and TRBJ2-7; maybe TRBD2 (6 bases). Germline CDR1 reads SGHTA; CDR2 reads FQGNSA. The CDR3 length is 13 residues. Trimming removed 7 bases from V and 3 bases from J, with 13 bases in between. The CDR3 sequence is CASNPGDRYEQYF. As DNA, the CDR3 is TGTGCCAGCAACCCGGGGGATCGCTACGAGCAGTACTTC.

The V call is TRBV3-1 (or the pseudogene TRBV3-2), the J call TRBJ2-3; TRBD2 agrees at 8 bases. The CDR3 has 14 residues. The V and J ends lost 1 base and 7 bases, in that order; junction bases with no gene match: 4. Germline CDR1 reads LGHDT; CDR2 reads YNNKEL (reference sequence). In nucleotides, the CDR3 is TGTGCCAGCAGCCAAGGCGGCGGGGGGAATACGCAGTATTTT. This gives the protein CASSQGGGGNTQYF.

The gene calls are TRBV27 and TRBJ2-7; TRBD2 matches at 8 bases. CDR3 length: 13 residues. Germline CDR1 MNHEY, CDR2 SMNVEV (reference sequence). Trimming at V came to 8 bases and at J to 6 bases, leaving 9 bases not matched to a gene. CDR3 sequence reads: CASSPGLDVEQYF. The CDR3 DNA follows: TGTGCCAGCTCTCCGGGACTAGATGTCGAGCAGTACTTC.

V is TRBV7-8 and J is TRBJ2-4, with 10 bases aligning to TRBD2. Per germline, CDR1 SGHVS and CDR2 FQNEAQ. The CDR3 contains 17 residues. The ends lost 1 base at V and 2 bases at J; junction bases unmatched: 5. CDR3 loop: CASSLGASGSSKNIQYF. The CDR3 DNA reads as TGTGCCAGCAGCTTAGGGGCTAGCGGGAGTTCCAAAAACATTCAGTACTTC.

This chain uses TRBV19 with TRBJ1-1; D not resolved. The CDR3 is 12 amino acids. V was clipped by 2 bases and J by 8 bases, with 9 bases between them. Germline loops: CDR1 LNHDA, CDR2 SQIVND (reference sequence). The CDR3 loop reads CASSIIGREAFF. As DNA, the CDR3 is TGTGCCAGTAGTATAATTGGGAGGGAAGCTTTCTTT.

V gene TRBV6-4 combines with J gene TRBJ2-2; D remains ambiguous. The CDR3 extends over 14 amino acids. Trimming took 2 bases from V and 8 from J, leaving 12 bases between them. CDR1 and CDR2 (germline): MRHNA, SNTAGT. CDR3 in DNA: TGTGCCAGCAGTGACGATCAGTATACAGGGGAGCTGTTTTTT. Protein: CASSDDQYTGELFF.

The chain links TRBV18 to TRBJ2-3; D is unclear. Trimming cost V 8 bases and J 0 bases, with 18 bases left between them. CDR1 and CDR2 (germline): KGHSH, LQKENI. The CDR3 is made up of 16 amino acids. CDR3: CASKNLVASSTDTQYF. CDR3 nucleotide sequence: TGTGCCAGCAAAAACTTGGTCGCATCTAGCACAGATACGCAGTATTTT.

Of note for this clone: The identical CDR3 is also encoded by other nucleotide sequences in the sample. The CDR3 sequence: CASSLGLRETQYF. CDR3 sequence (DNA): TGTGCCAGCAGCTTAGGGCTCAGGGAGACCCAGTACTTC. The chain links TRBV7-3 to TRBJ2-5; no clear D gene. This CDR3 region has 13 residues. Germline loops: CDR1 SGHTA, CDR2 FQGTGA. V was cut by 2 bases and J by 5 bases, with 9 bases left in between.

This chain uses TRBV29-1 with TRBJ1-1; perhaps TRBD1 as D (6 bases). Trimming removed 5 bases from V and 5 bases from J, with 15 bases in between. The V gene's germline CDR1 is SQVTM and CDR2 ANQGSEA. There are 13 residues in the CDR3. The CDR3 protein is CSVTAGEFTEAFF. DNA for the CDR3: TGCAGCGTTACGGCAGGGGAATTTACTGAAGCTTTCTTT.

The chain joins TRBV27 to TRBJ1-4, with a possible D match to TRBD1 (6 bases). The germline V gene encodes CDR1 MNHEY and CDR2 SMNVEV (reference sequence). V was shortened by 0 bases and J by 8 bases, with 19 bases between the two germline ends. This CDR3 is built from 17 residues. The CDR3 loop reads CASSLSALSYREEKLFF. The CDR3 region has the DNA TGTGCCAGCAGTTTATCGGCCCTCTCCTACAGGGAGGAAAAACTGTTTTTT. The full variable domain, in which reference TRBV27 and TRBJ1-4 provide the parts outside the CDR3, is EAQVTQNPRYLITVTGKKLTVTCSQNMNHEYMSWYRQDPGLGLRQIYYSMNVEVTDKGDVPEGYKVSRKEKRNFPLILESPSPNQTSLYFCASSLSALSYREEKLFFGSGTQLSVL.

The chain has TRBV24-1 and TRBJ1-1; D gene uncertain. This CDR3 has 15 residues. Germline V gene sequence: CDR1 KGHDR, CDR2 SFDVKD. V was pared by 3 bases and J by 5 bases, with 15 bases between. The CDR3 DNA reads TGTGCCACCAGTGATCCCGGTGGCGAGGGAACTGAAGCTTTCTTT. It yields the protein CATSDPGGEGTEAFF.

In DNA, the CDR3 is TGTGCCAGCAGTTACTCGCTTTTTACCAGGAACACTGAAGCTTTCTTT. As protein: CASSYSLFTRNTEAFF. The chain links TRBV6-5 to TRBJ1-1; D remains unclear. V was cut by 0 bases and J by 1 base, with 12 bases left in between. The CDR3 extends over 16 amino acids. The germline V gene encodes CDR1 MNHEY and CDR2 SVGAGI.

The V and J genes are TRBV3-1 (or the pseudogene TRBV3-2) and TRBJ2-4, with 9 bases lining up with TRBD1. Germline V gene sequence: CDR1 LGHDT, CDR2 YNNKEL (reference sequence). The CDR3 is made up of 19 amino acids. V gave up 3 bases and J gave up 0 bases; unmatched junction bases: 12. CDR3: CASSHRPGQGFLAKNIQYF. CDR3 coding DNA: TGTGCCAGCAGCCACAGACCGGGACAGGGATTTTTAGCCAAAAACATTCAGTACTTC.

The V call is TRBV19, the J call TRBJ1-6; the D gene is possibly TRBD1 (6 bases). V gave up 9 bases and J gave up 9 bases, with 18 bases separating them. The length of the CDR3 is 14 residues. Per germline, CDR1 LNHDA and CDR2 SQIVND (reference sequence). The CDR3 DNA follows: TGTGCCAGCCAGGTACAGGGAGAGGGTTCACCCCTCCACTTT. Translated: CASQVQGEGSPLHF.

The J gene is TRBJ2-7, the V gene TRBV18, with 7 bases lining up with TRBD1. The CDR3 runs 15 residues. Germline V lookup: CDR1 KGHSH, CDR2 LQKENI. V gave up 3 bases and J gave up 6 bases; unmatched junction bases: 11. The CDR3 DNA reads as TGTGCCAGCTCACCCGGAGCCACAGGGGTCTCCGAGCAGTACTTC. It translates to CASSPGATGVSEQYF.

CDR3 in amino acids: CASSPATAGYTEAFF. The CDR3, as DNA: TGTGCCAGCTCACCTGCGACAGCGGGCTACACTGAAGCTTTCTTT. V is TRBV18 and J is TRBJ1-1, with TRBD1 as a possible D gene (5 bases). The CDR3 consists of 15 residues. Trimming cost V 3 bases and J 3 bases, with 14 bases left between them. Germline CDR1 is KGHSH and CDR2 is LQKENI. The full variable domain, rest sourced from reference TRBV18 and TRBJ1-1, is NAGVMQNPRHLVRRRGQEARLRCSPMKGHSHVYWYRQLPEEGLKFMVYLQKENIIDESGMPKERFSAEFPKEGPSILRIQQVVRGDSAAYFCASSPATAGYTEAFFGQGTRLTVV.

The rearrangement links TRBV4-3 to TRBJ2-2; TRBD2 aligns across 10 bases. Losses at the gene ends were 0 bases for V and 5 bases for J; bases not matched to a gene: 9. Per germline, CDR1 LGHNA and CDR2 YSLEER. This CDR3 comprises 18 residues. This chain's CDR3 is CASSQDRRSGRETGELFF. In DNA form, the CDR3 reads TGCGCCAGCAGCCAAGATCGGCGGAGCGGGAGGGAAACCGGGGAGCTGTTTTTT.

J is TRBJ2-1 and V is TRBV5-1; a possible D gene is TRBD1 (6 bases). This CDR3 is built from 15 residues. Looked up from germline, CDR1 is SGHRS and CDR2 is YFSETQ. The V gene lost 2 bases and the J gene lost 5 bases, with 14 bases spanning the gap. The CDR3: CASSFALQGNNEQFF. CDR3 bases: TGCGCCAGCAGCTTTGCGTTACAGGGAAACAATGAGCAGTTCTTC.

V usage is TRBV7-8 and J usage is TRBJ1-2; D remains unclear. CDR1 is SGHVS and CDR2 is FQNEAQ in the germline V gene. The CDR3 is 14 residues long. The V end lost 5 bases, the J end lost 8 bases, and 18 bases lay between the germline ends. The CDR3 coding sequence is TGTGCCAGCAGCCATCTACTCACGCAAGAGGGCTACACCTTC. Its translation: CASSHLLTQEGYTF.

The V gene is TRBV18, the J gene TRBJ1-4; 7 bases are a match to TRBD1. The CDR3 length is 16 residues. Germline CDR1 KGHSH, CDR2 LQKENI. The ends lost 6 bases at V and 0 bases at J; junction bases unmatched: 7. This chain's CDR3 is CASSRGQAATNEKLFF. In nucleotides, the CDR3 is TGTGCCAGCTCGCGCGGACAGGCAGCAACTAATGAAAAACTGTTTTTT.

The J gene is TRBJ1-4, the V gene TRBV4-3, with 8 bases fitting TRBD1. The J segment lost 8 bases and the V segment lost 1 base, leaving 15 bases of the junction unmatched. Germline V gives CDR1 LGHNA, CDR2 YSLEER. The CDR3 sequence is 18 residues long. This CDR3 is CASSQAHFRQGREEKLFF. DNA of the CDR3: TGCGCCAGCAGCCAAGCGCACTTCCGACAGGGGCGGGAAGAAAAACTGTTTTTT.

This clone showed up many times. The chain combines TRBV9 with TRBJ2-2; 10 nucleotides agree with TRBD1. Germline trimming cut 0 bases from V and 7 bases from J; bases unmatched to any gene: 6. The CDR3 consists of 16 residues. Looked up from germline, CDR1 is SGDLS and CDR2 is YYNGEE. CDR3 residues: CASSVAGQGGVGELFF. The CDR3, as DNA: TGTGCCAGCAGCGTAGCTGGACAGGGGGGTGTCGGGGAGCTGTTTTTT.

V usage is TRBV6-5 and J usage is TRBJ2-7; D might be TRBD2 (5 bases). With 5 bases removed from V and 6 bases from J, the gap between germline ends came to 20 bases. CDR3 length: 15 amino acids. Germline assignment: CDR1 MNHEY and CDR2 SVGAGI. CDR3 sequence (DNA): TGTGCCAGCAGTACTGACTACCCCTTAGTTCCCGAGCAGTACGTC. It yields the protein CASSTDYPLVPEQYV.

The chain uses TRBV11-2 and TRBJ1-2, with unresolved D. The germline V gene has CDR1 SGHAT and CDR2 FQNNGV. The CDR3 extends over 15 amino acids. Trimming took 1 base from V and 0 from J, leaving 9 bases between them. The CDR3 loop reads CASSLGLGPNYGYTF. CDR3 bases: TGTGCCAGCAGCTTAGGTTTGGGCCCTAACTATGGCTACACCTTC.

A few counts support this clone. The chain carries TRBV7-6 and TRBJ1-4; D may be TRBD1 (5 bases). Germline V gene sequence: CDR1 SGHVS, CDR2 FNYEAQ. CDR3 length: 15 residues. The V and J ends lost 5 bases and 3 bases respectively, with 13 bases between them. The chain's CDR3 is CASSPRVVANEKLFF. The CDR3 DNA reads as TGTGCCAGCAGCCCCAGGGTGGTAGCTAATGAAAAACTGTTTTTT.

The gene calls are TRBV27 and TRBJ2-2; D is uncertain. The V end lost 2 bases, the J end lost 6 bases, and 7 bases lay between the germline ends. This CDR3 contains 13 residues. Germline loops: CDR1 MNHEY, CDR2 SMNVEV (reference sequence). CDR3 nucleotides: TGTGCCAGCAGTTTAGGGCACCCCGGGGAGCTGTTTTTT. Protein sequence: CASSLGHPGELFF.

This clone appeared a few times. The chain carries TRBV7-3 and TRBJ1-2; 9 nucleotides line up with TRBD1. Trimming removed 5 bases from V and 6 bases from J; junction bases left unmatched: 7. Looked up from germline, CDR1 is SGHTA and CDR2 is FQGTGA. The CDR3 loop spans 14 amino acids. CDR3 region: CASSMGQGRDGYTF. The CDR3 nucleotides are TGTGCCAGCAGCATGGGACAGGGAAGGGATGGCTACACCTTC.

V usage is TRBV4-1 and J usage is TRBJ2-2, with 9 bases fitting TRBD2. The CDR3 contains 18 residues. Germline V CDR1 and CDR2: MGHRA, YSYEKL. V was clipped by 3 bases and J by 11 bases; unmatched bases: 19. The CDR3 DNA is TGCGCCAGCAGCCAGGATCCGCGTGGCGGGGGGGCTGCTGGAGAGCTGTTTTTT. Its translation: CASSQDPRGGGAAGELFF.

This rearrangement joins TRBV9 to TRBJ2-3, with unresolved D. CDR3 length equals 15 residues. CDR1 SGDLS and CDR2 YYNGEE come from the germline V gene. V gave up 2 bases and J gave up 3 bases, with 13 bases separating them. CDR3 loop: CASSVDPSRTDTQYF. In DNA form, the CDR3 reads TGTGCCAGCAGCGTCGACCCCTCGAGGACAGATACGCAGTATTTT.